This T cell receptor (beta chain) was captured in a study of cytomegalovirus exposure and HLA in healthy donors. This clone was recorded a few times. What it recognizes is unknown. The PCR ran on 60 Vbeta and 13 Jbeta primers. Produced via immunoSEQ multiplex PCR; TCRdb's table is partial and in-frame only. The sample contains about 140,000 clones, 76% of which appear only once. General study points: Some TCR beta chains (164 of them) were listed as cytomegalovirus-associated. Testing in vitro showed three CMV-associated chains specific for CMV antigens.

The V gene end was trimmed by 5 bases and the J gene end by 5 bases; junction bases not matched to a gene: 7. Germline-derived CDR1 and CDR2 are SGHNT and YYREEE (reference sequence). CDR3 length: 14 residues. The clonotype originates from a female donor in good health and CMV-seropositive. Sequenced sample: PBMCs. This chain joins TRBV5-4 and TRBJ1-1; 9 positions agree with TRBD1. The CDR3, as DNA: TGTGCCAGCAGTCGGGACAGGGTGGCGACTGAAGCTTTCTTT. It translates to CASSRDRVATEAFF.